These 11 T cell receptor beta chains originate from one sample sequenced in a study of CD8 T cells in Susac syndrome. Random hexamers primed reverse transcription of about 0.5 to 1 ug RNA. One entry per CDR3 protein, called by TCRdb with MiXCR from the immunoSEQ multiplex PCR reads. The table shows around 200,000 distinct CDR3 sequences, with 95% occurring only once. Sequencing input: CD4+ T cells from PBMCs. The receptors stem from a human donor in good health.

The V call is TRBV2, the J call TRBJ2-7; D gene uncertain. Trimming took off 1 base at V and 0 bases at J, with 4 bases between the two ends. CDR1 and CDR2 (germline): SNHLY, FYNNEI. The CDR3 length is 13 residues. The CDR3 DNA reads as TGTGCCAGCAGTGAAGGAATCTCCTACGAGCAGTACGTC. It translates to CASSEGISYEQYV.

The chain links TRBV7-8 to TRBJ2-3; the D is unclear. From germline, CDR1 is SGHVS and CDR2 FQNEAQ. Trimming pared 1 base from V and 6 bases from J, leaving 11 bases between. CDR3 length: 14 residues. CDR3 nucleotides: TGTGCCAGCAGCTTAGATCCCGATCTCGATACGCAGTATTTT. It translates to CASSLDPDLDTQYF.

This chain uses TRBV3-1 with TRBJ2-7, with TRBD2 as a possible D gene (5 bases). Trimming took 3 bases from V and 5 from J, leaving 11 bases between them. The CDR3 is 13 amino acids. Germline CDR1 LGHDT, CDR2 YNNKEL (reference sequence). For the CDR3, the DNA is TGTGCCAGCAGCCACCCCGGCGGGCACGAGCAGTACGTC. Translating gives CASSHPGGHEQYV.

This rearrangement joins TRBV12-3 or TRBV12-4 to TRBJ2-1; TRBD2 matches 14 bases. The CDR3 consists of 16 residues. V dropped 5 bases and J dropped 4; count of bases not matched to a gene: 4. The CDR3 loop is CASSPRTSGGYNEQFF. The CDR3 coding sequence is TGTGCCAGCAGTCCACGGACTAGCGGGGGGTACAATGAGCAGTTCTTC.

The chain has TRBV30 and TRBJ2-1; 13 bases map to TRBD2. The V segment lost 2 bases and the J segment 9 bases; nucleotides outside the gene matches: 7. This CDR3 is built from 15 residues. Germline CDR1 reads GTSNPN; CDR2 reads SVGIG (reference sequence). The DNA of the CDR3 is TGTGCCTGGAGTTTTGGACTAGCGGGGGAGGGTGAGCAGTTCTTC. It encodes CAWSFGLAGEGEQFF.

The CDR3 DNA sequence: TGTGCCAGCAGCTCACGAGCGGACGCTAGCACAGATACGCAGTATTTT. This sequence encodes CASSSRADASTDTQYF. V gene TRBV7-8 combines with J gene TRBJ2-3, with D possibly TRBD2 on 5 matching bases. V lost 4 bases to trimming and J lost 0 bases, with 14 bases between them. The CDR3 is 16 residues long. Germline V gene sequence: CDR1 SGHVS, CDR2 FQNEAQ.

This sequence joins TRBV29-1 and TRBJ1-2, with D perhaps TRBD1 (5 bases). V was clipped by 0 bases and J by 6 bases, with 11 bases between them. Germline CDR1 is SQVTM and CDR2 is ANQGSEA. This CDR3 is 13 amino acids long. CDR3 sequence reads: CSVEDLRDDGYTF. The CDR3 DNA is TGCAGCGTTGAAGATCTCAGGGATGATGGCTACACCTTC.

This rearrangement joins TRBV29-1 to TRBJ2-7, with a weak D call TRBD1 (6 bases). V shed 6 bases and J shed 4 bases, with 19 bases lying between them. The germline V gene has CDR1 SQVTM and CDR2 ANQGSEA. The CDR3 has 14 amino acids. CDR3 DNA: TGCAGCGTCCTCATACAGGGTTCCTCTTACGAGCAGTACTTC. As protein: CSVLIQGSSYEQYF.

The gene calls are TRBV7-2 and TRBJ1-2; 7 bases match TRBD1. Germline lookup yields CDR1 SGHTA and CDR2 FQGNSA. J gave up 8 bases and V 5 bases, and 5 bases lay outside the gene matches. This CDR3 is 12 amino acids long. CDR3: CASSPRTGGYTF. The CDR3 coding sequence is TGTGCCAGCAGCCCAAGGACAGGCGGCTACACCTTC.

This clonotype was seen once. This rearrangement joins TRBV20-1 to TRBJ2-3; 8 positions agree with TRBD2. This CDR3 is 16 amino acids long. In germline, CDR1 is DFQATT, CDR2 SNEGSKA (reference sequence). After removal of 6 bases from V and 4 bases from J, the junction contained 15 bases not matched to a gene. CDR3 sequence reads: CSAFRLDGGAADTQYF. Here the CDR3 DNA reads TGCAGTGCCTTCCGTCTCGACGGGGGGGCGGCAGATACGCAGTATTTT.

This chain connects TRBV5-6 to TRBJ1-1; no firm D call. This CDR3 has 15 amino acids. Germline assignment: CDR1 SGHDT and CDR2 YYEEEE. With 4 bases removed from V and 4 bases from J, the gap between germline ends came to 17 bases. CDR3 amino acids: CASSPGLQRGTEAFF. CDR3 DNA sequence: TGTGCCAGCAGCCCGGGTCTCCAGAGAGGCACTGAAGCTTTCTTT.